The rows below give T cell receptor beta chains drawn from one sample of a study of T-cell memory formation after mild COVID-19. Using its own MiXCR run on the 5' RACE reads, TCRdb lists one record per CDR3 protein. The sample consists of 110,000 or so distinct CDR3 sequences, roughly 20% of them appearing once. Sequenced input: PBMCs or a T cell subset sorted from them (not recorded which). The receptors were sampled from a man between 18 and 35 years old who had mild COVID-19 (a few samples of this study predate the infection). Cell type and time point are not known. CDR3s include the opening cysteine and the closing phenylalanine or tryptophan. Each record gives: clone size, V gene, CDR3 length, J gene, D gene, CDR3 DNA, CDR3 protein. The D gene is left open where the match is weak. Size tells how often a clone was seen (once, few, many) or the class of an expanded clone, and some rows leave it out.

few	TRBV7-2	16	TRBJ2-2	.	TGTGCCAGCAGCCCCCCGGCGGGGTTTGTTAGCGGGGAGCTGTTTTTT	CASSPPAGFVSGELFF
.	TRBV12-3/TRBV12-4	12	TRBJ2-7	.	TGTGCCAGCAGTTTTTCGACCTACGAGCAGTACTTC	CASSFSTYEQYF
few	TRBV14	15	TRBJ2-1	TRBD2	TGTGCCAGCAGCCCCCTGGCGGGGGGGGACAATGAGCAGTTCTTC	CASSPLAGGDNEQFF
few	TRBV12-3/TRBV12-4	11	TRBJ2-4	.	TGTGCCAGCAGTTTAGGAGAATTTCAGTACTTC	CASSLGEFQYF
.	TRBV7-9	14	TRBJ2-3	.	TGTGCCAGCAGCTTATACGGGGACACAGATACGCAGTATTTT	CASSLYGDTDTQYF
.	TRBV7-9	15	TRBJ1-2	TRBD1	TGTGCCAGCAGCTTGGGACAGGGAGTGGACTATGGCTACACCTTC	CASSLGQGVDYGYTF
few	TRBV7-8	13	TRBJ2-1	.	TGTGCCAGCAGCCCCCGGGGGTACAGGGGCACGTTCTTC	CASSPRGYRGTFF
.	TRBV7-3	16	TRBJ2-3	TRBD2	TGTGCCAGCAGCTTCGGACTAGCGGGGGGGACAGATACGCAGTATTTT	CASSFGLAGGTDTQYF
.	TRBV10-3	18	TRBJ2-6	.	TGTGCCATCAGTGAGGACGGTGCCTTGGAGTCTGGGGCCAACGTCCTGACTTTC	CAISEDGALESGANVLTF
many	TRBV28	16	TRBJ2-6	.	TGTGCCAGCAGTTTATTAGGTGTTACTGGGGCCAACGTCCTGACTTTC	CASSLLGVTGANVLTF
.	TRBV15	13	TRBJ2-7	TRBD1	TGTGCCACCAGCATGGGACAGGGGTACGAGCAGTACTTC	CATSMGQGYEQYF
.	TRBV12-3/TRBV12-4	12	TRBJ2-2	.	TGTGCCAGCAGCCCCCTTTCCGGGGAGCTGTTTTTT	CASSPLSGELFF
few	TRBV12-3/TRBV12-4	13	TRBJ2-2	TRBD1	TGTGCCAGCTCGGGACAGGGGATCGGGGAGCTGTTTTTT	CASSGQGIGELFF
few	TRBV6-1	16	TRBJ2-5	.	TGTGCCAGCAGTGAAGCCGGGGGCGGGTACCAAGAGACCCAGTACTTC	CASSEAGGGYQETQYF
.	TRBV11-2	16	TRBJ2-6	.	TGTGCCAGCAGCCCACCCCCCCCCAGGGACGACAACGTCCTGACTTTC	CASSPPPPRDDNVLTF
.	TRBV13	15	TRBJ2-2	TRBD1	TGTGCCAGCAGCATGGGACAGGGAGTCCCCGGGGAGCTGTTTTTT	CASSMGQGVPGELFF
few	TRBV4-1	17	TRBJ2-6	.	TGCGCCAGCAGCCAAGTGGAGTCAGACTCTGGGGCCAACGTCCTGACTTTC	CASSQVESDSGANVLTF
.	TRBV6-2/TRBV6-3	14	TRBJ2-5	.	TGTGCCAGCCGAGAGGGGAGGATACAAGAGACCCAGTACTTC	CASREGRIQETQYF
.	TRBV9	13	TRBJ2-3	.	TGTGCCAGCAGCCCTGACTCCCCAGATACGCAGTATTTT	CASSPDSPDTQYF
.	TRBV20-1	14	TRBJ2-2	TRBD1	TGCAGTGCTTCCGACAGGGTAGAGACCGGGGAGCTGTTTTTT	CSASDRVETGELFF
few	TRBV27	14	TRBJ1-6	TRBD1	TGTGCCAGCAGTTTCGGGACAGGGGTTTCACCCCTCCACTTT	CASSFGTGVSPLHF
few	TRBV2	13	TRBJ2-5	.	TGTGCCAGCAGGGGGAGACTGCAAGAGACCCAGTACTTC	CASRGRLQETQYF
few	TRBV6-2/TRBV6-3	11	TRBJ1-2	.	TGTGCCAGCGGCGAAGGCTATGGCTACACCTTC	CASGEGYGYTF
.	TRBV7-2	17	TRBJ1-5	TRBD1	TGTGCCAGCAGCTTAGCCCCGGGACAGCCTATCGATCAGCCCCAGCATTTT	CASSLAPGQPIDQPQHF
few	TRBV4-3	14	TRBJ2-1	.	TGCGCCAGCAGCCAAGTTAAGGGTTTGAATGAGCAGTTCTTC	CASSQVKGLNEQFF
.	TRBV12-3/TRBV12-4	14	TRBJ2-5	.	TGTGCCAGCAGTTTACAGGTAGAGGGAGAGACCCAGTACTTC	CASSLQVEGETQYF
.	TRBV6-4	13	TRBJ1-2	.	TGTGCCAGCAGTCCAGGGGTATTCTATGGCTACACCTTC	CASSPGVFYGYTF
once	TRBV7-2	16	TRBJ2-5	.	TGTGCCAGCAGCACGCGAGCCGGGTACACCCAAGAGACCCAGTACTTC	CASSTRAGYTQETQYF
many	TRBV12-3/TRBV12-4	14	TRBJ2-3	TRBD2	TGTGCCAGCAGTTTTGGGGGGGGCACAGATACGCAGTATTTT	CASSFGGGTDTQYF
.	TRBV12-3/TRBV12-4	15	TRBJ2-7	.	TGTGTCAGCAGTTTAGGGGGAGGGCAGGGGTACGAGCAGTACTTC	CVSSLGGGQGYEQYF
.	TRBV6-2/TRBV6-3	11	TRBJ1-2	.	TGTGCCAGCAGTGGGGGGTCCGGCTACACCTTC	CASSGGSGYTF
.	TRBV7-9	16	TRBJ2-1	TRBD1	TGTGCCAGCAGCCCGGCGACAGGGGGATCCTACAATGAGCAGTTCTTC	CASSPATGGSYNEQFF
.	TRBV2	15	TRBJ1-1	.	TGTGCCAGCAGTGAATCCTGGGAGTCTGATGCTGAAGCTTTCTTT	CASSESWESDAEAFF
.	TRBV5-1	15	TRBJ1-3	TRBD1	TGCGCCAGCAGCTATCTGACAGGGGCTGGAAACACCATATATTTT	CASSYLTGAGNTIYF
few	TRBV6-2/TRBV6-3	11	TRBJ1-1	.	TGTGCCAGCAGTGGCTACGCTGAAGCTTTCTTT	CASSGYAEAFF
few	TRBV7-8	19	TRBJ2-3	TRBD2	TGTGCCAGCTGGGGTTTGGGGGCCCCGGCTAGCGGGGTCACAGATACGCAGTATTTT	CASWGLGAPASGVTDTQYF
.	TRBV24-1	10	TRBJ1-6	.	TGTGCCACCAGTGACCTGGACCTCCACTTT	CATSDLDLHF
few	TRBV7-8	14	TRBJ2-1	TRBD1	TGTGCCAGCAGCAAAGACAGGGGAAGCAATGAGCAGTTCTTC	CASSKDRGSNEQFF
.	TRBV13	17	TRBJ2-1	TRBD2	TGTGCCAGCAGCTTCCTCTCTAGCGGGGAGGTAATGGATGAGCAGTTCTTC	CASSFLSSGEVMDEQFF
.	TRBV5-5	15	TRBJ2-1	TRBD2	TGTGCCAGCAGCCTATCTAGCGGGGCCTACAATGAGCAGTTCTTC	CASSLSSGAYNEQFF
.	TRBV11-2	14	TRBJ2-5	TRBD2	TGTGCCAGCAGCTCCGAGACTAGCGCGGAGACCCAGTACTTC	CASSSETSAETQYF
few	TRBV7-3	17	TRBJ2-3	TRBD2	TGTGCCAGCAGCTTATTAGGAACGGGGGGAAGCACAGATACGCAGTATTTT	CASSLLGTGGSTDTQYF
.	TRBV4-1	15	TRBJ1-2	.	TGCGCCAGCAGCCAAGACCTGTCAGTCTCCTATGGCTACACCTTC	CASSQDLSVSYGYTF
many	TRBV5-4	11	TRBJ1-1	.	TGTGCCAGCAGCGTGAACACTGAAGCTTTCTTT	CASSVNTEAFF
many	TRBV6-2/TRBV6-3	15	TRBJ2-3	.	TGTGCCAGCAGTTACGAAGGGGGAACCCCAGGGACGCAGTATTTT	CASSYEGGTPGTQYF
.	TRBV27	17	TRBJ2-5	TRBD2	TGTGCCAGCAGTTATACTGGACTAGCGGGGGCGACGGAGACCCAGTACTTC	CASSYTGLAGATETQYF